What follows are 24 T cell receptor beta chains derived from one specimen sequenced in a study of T cells in Graves' hyperthyroidism and ophthalmopathy. What was amplified from RNA transcripts were TCR beta CDR3 regions. The study used the HTBI primer set for a first-round RT-PCR of the TCR CDR3. TCRdb re-called the multiplex PCR reads through MiXCR, storing one row per CDR3 protein. The profile shows fewer than 900,000 distinct CDR3 sequences, about 17% of them singletons. The material sequenced was blood. Receptors originate from a woman in her forties or fifties with Graves' hyperthyroidism that later progressed to Graves' ophthalmopathy.

This clonotype was detected a few times. The chain carries TRBV4-1 and TRBJ1-1, with 10 bases that match TRBD1. The V gene's germline CDR1 is MGHRA and CDR2 YSYEKL. This CDR3 spans 16 amino acids. The J segment lost 3 bases and the V segment lost 0 bases, leaving 4 bases of the junction unmatched. The CDR3 sequence: CASSQEPGQGYTEAFF. CDR3 bases: TGCGCCAGCAGCCAAGAACCGGGACAGGGGTACACTGAAGCTTTCTTT.

Worth noting for this clonotype: This clone may be a read error of a much larger clone one base away. The chain joins TRBV6-1 to TRBJ2-2; D gene ambiguous. Germline V gene data show CDR1 as MNHNS and CDR2 as SASEGT. CDR3 length: 14 residues. In DNA, the CDR3 is TGTGCCAGCAGGGACCTCCGGAACAACGGGGAGCTGTTTTTT. Translating gives CASRDLRNNGELFF.

This clonotype was observed a handful of times. This chain links TRBV6-1 with TRBJ2-7; D gene uncertain. The germline V gene has CDR1 MNHNS and CDR2 SASEGT. Trimming left V 6 bases short and J 0 bases short, with 9 bases between. This CDR3 spans 13 amino acids. The CDR3 region has the DNA TGTGCCAGCAGGGGCGGCGGCTCCTACGAGCAGTACTTC. Translating gives CASRGGGSYEQYF.

J is TRBJ1-2 and V is TRBV7-8, with a tentative D call TRBD1 (5 bases). The CDR3 is 13 amino acids. Germline CDR1 and CDR2: SGHVS and FQNEAQ. V dropped 4 bases and J dropped 7 bases, with 13 bases sitting between them. The CDR3 DNA follows: TGTGCCAGCAGCTCCGGGACGGCGATTGGCTACACCTTC. It yields the protein CASSSGTAIGYTF.

This clonotype was seen at least ten times. The chain employs TRBV20-1 and TRBJ1-2; D gene unclear. This CDR3 comprises 13 residues. Germline lookup yields CDR1 DFQATT and CDR2 SNEGSKA (reference sequence). Deletions cut 0 bases from V and 3 bases from J, with 8 bases between. The chain's CDR3 is CSARDRPDYGYTF. The CDR3 DNA is TGCAGTGCTAGAGATAGGCCGGACTATGGCTACACCTTC.

This clonotype has ten or more counts. V gene TRBV6-1 combines with J gene TRBJ1-2; D not certain. V was pared by 6 bases and J by 4 bases, with 12 bases between. The CDR3 is 13 amino acids. Germline values: CDR1 MNHNS, CDR2 SASEGT. In nucleotides, the CDR3 is TGTGCCAGCAGAAACCCGGGATTCTATGGCTACACCTTC. Amino acid sequence: CASRNPGFYGYTF.

This clonotype was recorded a few times. The chain employs TRBV7-9 and TRBJ2-7, with 8 bases aligning to TRBD1. The CDR3 spans 15 residues. Looked up from germline, CDR1 is SEHNR and CDR2 is FQNEAQ (reference sequence). V lost 5 bases, J lost 2 bases, and 8 bases stayed unmatched. CDR3 sequence: CASSPPGQAPYEQYF. Written as DNA, the CDR3 is TGTGCCAGCAGCCCCCCGGGACAGGCGCCCTACGAGCAGTACTTC. Combining the CDR3 with reference TRBV7-9 and TRBJ2-7 gives the whole variable domain DTGVSQNPRHKITKRGQNVTFRCDPISEHNRLYWYRQTLGQGPEFLTYFQNEAQLEKSRLLSDRFSAERPKGSFSTLEIQRTEQGDSAMYLCASSPPGQAPYEQYFGPGTRLTVT.

Worth noting for this clonotype: Just one base apart from a much larger clone, this may be a read error. Because the CDR3 is missing its conserved closing phenylalanine or tryptophan, this is likely a read error. The chain is built from TRBV7-9 and TRBJ1-1, with D possibly TRBD1 on 5 matching bases. V was cut by 5 bases and J by 4 bases, with 14 bases left in between. CDR1 SEHNR and CDR2 FQNEAQ come from the germline V gene (reference sequence). The CDR3 sequence is 14 residues long. CDR3 sequence (DNA): TGTGCCAGCAGCCCCGGGACGTTCCGCACTGAAGCTTTCCTT. This codes for CASSPGTFRTEAFL.

There are a few counts of this clonotype. The V and J genes are TRBV6-5 and TRBJ1-1; D call uncertain. This CDR3 contains 13 residues. Germline CDR1 is MNHEY and CDR2 is SVGAGI. V was shortened by 3 bases and J by 4 bases, with 9 bases between the two germline ends. The CDR3 DNA reads as TGTGCCAGCAGTTATGAAGGGAGCACTGAAGCTTTCTTT. Protein product: CASSYEGSTEAFF.

The chain is built from TRBV7-2 and TRBJ1-2; maybe TRBD1 (6 bases). Germline assignment: CDR1 SGHTA and CDR2 FQGNSA. This CDR3 is built from 18 residues. V gave up 1 base and J gave up 3 bases, with 21 bases separating them. The chain's CDR3 is CASSLVAVPWGHDYGYTF. The CDR3 nucleotides are TGTGCCAGCAGCTTAGTGGCGGTGCCCTGGGGGCACGACTATGGCTACACCTTC.

This clonotype was counted ten times or more. The chain couples TRBV30 to TRBJ1-3, with D hard to call. The CDR3 has 14 residues. V was cut by 0 bases and J by 3 bases, with 9 bases left in between. In germline, CDR1 is GTSNPN, CDR2 SVGIG (reference sequence). The DNA for the CDR3 is TGTGCCTGGAGTGTAGGAGGGCTTGGAAACACCATATATTTT. Translating it yields CAWSVGGLGNTIYF.

CDR3 DNA: TGTGCCATCAGTGGAGCCAGCCGGGGCCGGGGAGACTATGGCTACACCTTC. It is translated as CAISGASRGRGDYGYTF. The V call is TRBV10-3, the J call TRBJ1-2; D possibly corresponds to TRBD1 (5 bases). The V gene lost 4 bases and the J gene lost 3 bases, with 21 bases spanning the gap. The CDR3 spans 17 residues. Germline V gene data show CDR1 as ENHRY and CDR2 as SYGVKD.

V gene TRBV5-1 combines with J gene TRBJ1-1; no clear D gene. The germline V and J ends were trimmed by 0 bases and 9 bases, with 9 bases remaining between them. This CDR3 region has 12 residues. Germline values: CDR1 SGHRS, CDR2 YFSETQ. The CDR3 DNA is TGCGCCAGCAGCTTGGCCGGGGTCCAAGCTTTCTTT. It translates to CASSLAGVQAFF.

This clonotype occurred many times. The CDR3 loop reads CASSFEGGGQPQHF. CDR3 coding DNA: TGTGCCAGCAGTTTTGAGGGCGGAGGGCAGCCCCAGCATTTT. V is TRBV27 and J is TRBJ1-5; D ambiguous. Germline assignment: CDR1 MNHEY and CDR2 SMNVEV (reference sequence). V lost 3 bases to trimming and J lost 7 bases, with 13 bases between them. The CDR3 consists of 14 residues.

The chain combines TRBV3-1 with TRBJ2-3, with 11 bases identical to TRBD2. The CDR3 totals 16 residues. J was trimmed by 9 bases and V by 0 bases; bases with no gene match: 8. CDR1 and CDR2 from the germline V gene are LGHDT and YNNKEL (reference sequence). The CDR3 DNA reads TGTGCCAGCAGCCAAGATATAGCGGGGGGGCCTGAGACGCAGTATTTT. Its protein is CASSQDIAGGPETQYF.

This clonotype was detected only a few times. The gene calls are TRBV5-5 and TRBJ2-2; D remains unclear. The germline gives CDR1 SGHKS, CDR2 YYEKEE (reference sequence). V shed 0 bases and J shed 0 bases, with 9 bases lying between them. This CDR3 is built from 16 residues. CDR3: CASSLAVSANTGELFF. The CDR3 bases are TGTGCCAGCAGCTTGGCCGTCTCGGCGAACACCGGGGAGCTGTTTTTT.

The chain is built from TRBV20-1 and TRBJ2-3, with TRBD2 as a possible D gene (6 bases). The CDR3 loop spans 13 amino acids. CDR1 is DFQATT and CDR2 is SNEGSKA in the germline V gene (reference sequence). V lost 7 bases, J lost 5 bases, and 16 bases lay in between. CDR3 nucleotides: TGCAGTGTTTGGGCTAGCGACGAAGATACGCAGTATTTT. Its protein is CSVWASDEDTQYF.

This clonotype showed up many times. V is TRBV3-1 and J is TRBJ1-1, with 7 bases lining up with TRBD1. CDR3 length equals 15 residues. V gave up 1 base and J gave up 3 bases; unmatched junction bases: 5. The germline V gene encodes CDR1 LGHDT and CDR2 YNNKEL (reference sequence). This CDR3 is CASSQVRDSDTEAFF. The CDR3 bases are TGTGCCAGCAGCCAAGTCCGGGACAGCGACACTGAAGCTTTCTTT. Supplemented by reference TRBV3-1 and TRBJ1-1, the full variable domain reads DTAVSQTPKYLVTQMGNDKSIKCEQNLGHDTMYWYKQDSKKFLKIMFSYNNKELIINETVPNRFSPKSPDKAHLNLHINSLELGDSAVYFCASSQVRDSDTEAFFGQGTRLTVV.

As concerns this clonotype: A read error may be the cause here, since a much bigger clone is one base away. The chain combines TRBV5-1 with TRBJ1-2, with a possible D match to TRBD1 (6 bases). Germline assignment: CDR1 SGHRS and CDR2 YFSETQ. Trimming left V 1 base short and J 3 bases short, with 10 bases between. The CDR3 sequence is 14 residues long. CDR3 nucleotide sequence: TGCGCCAGCAGCTTGACAGGGATGCACTATGGCTACACCTTC. This codes for CASSLTGMHYGYTF.

The V and J genes are TRBV5-1 and TRBJ2-1; a possible D gene is TRBD1 (6 bases). Trimming pared 3 bases from V and 5 bases from J, leaving 18 bases between. This CDR3 spans 16 amino acids. CDR1 and CDR2 from the germline V gene are SGHRS and YFSETQ. The CDR3 sequence is CASSWGDRSINNEQFF. The CDR3 DNA is TGCGCCAGCAGCTGGGGCGACAGGTCGATTAACAATGAGCAGTTCTTC. Drawing the rest from reference TRBV5-1 and TRBJ2-1, the complete variable domain is KAGVTQTPRYLIKTRGQQVTLSCSPISGHRSVSWYQQTPGQGLQFLFEYFSETQRNKGNFPGRFSGRQFSNSRSEMNVSTLELGDSALYLCASSWGDRSINNEQFFGPGTRLTVL.

This clonotype has a count of ten or more. This chain joins TRBV2 and TRBJ1-1, with 7 bases lining up with TRBD1. This CDR3 comprises 15 residues. The junction had 9 bases not matched to a gene; V was cut back by 7 bases and J by 1 base. The germline V gene has CDR1 SNHLY and CDR2 FYNNEI. CDR3 region: CASTAEGAGNTEAFF. The CDR3 coding sequence is TGTGCCAGCACCGCGGAGGGGGCCGGGAACACTGAAGCTTTCTTT. Full variable domain (rest looked up from reference TRBV2 and TRBJ1-1): EPEVTQTPSHQVTQMGQEVILRCVPISNHLYFYWYRQILGQKVEFLVSFYNNEISEKSEIFDDQFSVERPDGSNFTLKIRSTKLEDSAMYFCASTAEGAGNTEAFFGQGTRLTVV.

The chain carries TRBV13 and TRBJ2-3; TRBD1 is a possible D gene (6 bases). The germline V gene has CDR1 PRHDT and CDR2 FYEKMQ (reference sequence). The V end was cut by 4 bases, the J end by 3 bases, with 14 bases between. This CDR3 comprises 15 residues. The CDR3 DNA is TGTGCCAGCAGCTACAGGGCCCGGGGTACAGATACGCAGTATTTT. Protein product: CASSYRARGTDTQYF.

The chain couples TRBV20-1 to TRBJ2-3; 10 bases fit TRBD2. V shed 6 bases and J 2 bases; nucleotides not matched to a gene: 20. CDR3 size: 19 residues. Germline CDR1 reads DFQATT; CDR2 reads SNEGSKA (reference sequence). The CDR3 reads CSALSFPITSGEITDTQYF. For the CDR3, the DNA is TGCAGTGCCCTCTCGTTTCCTATTACTAGCGGGGAAATCACAGATACGCAGTATTTT.

This sequence joins TRBV11-2 and TRBJ1-4, with unresolved D. The CDR3 contains 15 residues. CDR1 SGHAT and CDR2 FQNNGV come from the germline V gene. Trimming stripped 5 bases from V and 8 bases from J, with 18 bases between. The CDR3 nucleotides read TGTGCCAGCAGCCCTCATGAGGATTATGGGGAAAAACTGTTTTTT. Protein: CASSPHEDYGEKLFF.